This record looks at one T cell receptor beta chain sequence and its context. MiXCR was run by TCRdb on the 5' RACE reads, yielding one entry per CDR3 protein. The data contain about 60,000 distinct CDR3 sequences, approximately 29% of them seen just once; the ten biggest clones take up roughly 2.5%. Trimming at V came to 6 bases and at J to 7 bases, leaving 10 bases not matched to a gene. Germline values: CDR1 MDHEN, CDR2 SYDVKM. This CDR3 has 14 residues. The receptor was derived from a female donor with breast cancer. Material: tumor-infiltrating naive CD4+ T cells sorted from the breast tumor. As to subset: naive CD4+ T cells, CD4+CD45RA+CD25-. The chain has TRBV28 and TRBJ2-7; 9 bases align to TRBD1. CDR3 nucleotide sequence: TGTGCCAGCAGGAAAACAGGGGGCGCGGGGGAGCAGTACTTC. Translated: CASRKTGGAGEQYF.